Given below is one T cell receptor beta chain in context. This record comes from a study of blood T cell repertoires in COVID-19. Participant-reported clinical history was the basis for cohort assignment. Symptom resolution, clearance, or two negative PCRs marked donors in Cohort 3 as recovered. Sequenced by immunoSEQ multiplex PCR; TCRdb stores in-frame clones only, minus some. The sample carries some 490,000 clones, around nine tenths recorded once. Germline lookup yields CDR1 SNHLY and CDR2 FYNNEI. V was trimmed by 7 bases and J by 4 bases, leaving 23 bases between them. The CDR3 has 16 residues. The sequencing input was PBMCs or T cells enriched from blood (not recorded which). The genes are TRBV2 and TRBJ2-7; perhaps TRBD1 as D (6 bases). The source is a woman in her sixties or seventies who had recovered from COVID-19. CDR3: CASKQGIRTRRYEQYV. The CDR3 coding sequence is TGTGCCAGCAAACAGGGAATCCGAACCCGCCGATACGAGCAGTACGTC.